A single sample gave rise to the 18 T cell receptor beta chains below, sequenced in a study of cytomegalovirus exposure and HLA in healthy donors. The protocol was immunoSEQ multiplex PCR, while the TCRdb copy is restricted to in-frame clones and leaves out a portion. Of 110,000 to 150,000 clones listed, 91% were seen once; the top ten hold about 0.64%. Sequencing was done on a sample of PBMCs. The receptors come from a man between 18 and 29 years old in good health and CMV-seronegative.

This clone has only one observation. The chain is built from TRBV27 and TRBJ2-3; possibly TRBD2 for D (5 bases). The V end was cut by 3 bases, the J end by 4 bases, with 11 bases between. This CDR3 is built from 14 residues. The germline gives CDR1 MNHEY, CDR2 SMNVEV (reference sequence). The CDR3 sequence is CASSFDPSPDTQYF. CDR3 sequence (DNA): TGTGCCAGCAGTTTCGACCCTAGCCCAGATACGCAGTATTTT.

The chain links TRBV13 to TRBJ2-2, with 10 positions matching TRBD1. The CDR3 has 16 residues. J gave up 4 bases and V 5 bases, and 7 bases lay outside the gene matches. Germline-derived CDR1 and CDR2 are PRHDT and FYEKMQ (reference sequence). This CDR3 is CASSPGQGYLTGELFF. DNA of the CDR3: TGTGCCAGCAGCCCGGGACAGGGGTATCTCACCGGGGAGCTGTTTTTT.

The chain links TRBV5-1 to TRBJ2-5, with D possibly matching TRBD1 (6 bases). This CDR3 has 9 amino acids. Germline V gene lookup returns CDR1 SGHRS and CDR2 YFSETQ. V was clipped by 4 bases and J by 14 bases, with 9 bases between them. The DNA for the CDR3 is TGCGCCAGCAGCCAACAGGGATACTTC. Protein sequence: CASSQQGYF.

This clone was counted once. V usage is TRBV9 and J usage is TRBJ1-2; 7 bases line up with TRBD1. Per the germline V gene, CDR1 is SGDLS and CDR2 is YYNGEE. V lost 4 bases to trimming and J lost 4 bases; unmatched junction nucleotides: 28. The CDR3 runs 21 residues. The DNA for the CDR3 is TGTGCCAGCAGCCGAACAACAGGGGTGGCCCCGAACAACAGGGGTGGCTATGGCTACACCTTC. Encoded protein: CASSRTTGVAPNNRGGYGYTF.

V is TRBV6-1 and J is TRBJ2-5, with 7 positions matching TRBD2. V dropped 0 bases and J dropped 4; count of bases not matched to a gene: 2. This CDR3 has 14 residues. The germline CDR1 and CDR2 sequences are MNHNS and SASEGT. The CDR3 loop is CASSEARGRETQYF. The CDR3 DNA reads as TGTGCCAGCAGTGAAGCGCGGGGGAGAGAGACCCAGTACTTC.

CDR3 protein: CASSFRVDRGNGYTF. The CDR3 bases are TGCGCCAGCAGCTTCCGTGTCGACAGGGGTAATGGCTACACCTTC. The V gene is TRBV5-1, the J gene TRBJ1-2; 8 positions agree with TRBD1. Germline V gene data show CDR1 as SGHRS and CDR2 as YFSETQ. V lost 2 bases, J lost 6 bases, and 9 bases stayed unmatched. This CDR3 has 15 residues.

The chain joins TRBV7-9 to TRBJ2-1, with 8 bases aligning to TRBD1. This CDR3 contains 17 residues. Germline CDR1 is SEHNR and CDR2 is FQNEAQ (reference sequence). J was trimmed by 1 base and V by 4 bases; bases with no gene match: 9. The CDR3, as DNA: TGTGCCAGCAGCTCTGAAGTGGACAGGGTGTCCTACAATGAGCAGTTCTTC. Its protein product is CASSSEVDRVSYNEQFF.

This CDR3 reads CASRPAWTDRTNQPQHF. As DNA, the CDR3 is TGTGCCAGTAGACCCGCCTGGACCGACAGAACCAATCAGCCCCAGCATTTT. The rearrangement uses TRBV19 and TRBJ1-5; D is possibly TRBD1 (5 bases). The germline gives CDR1 LNHDA, CDR2 SQIVND (reference sequence). The CDR3 consists of 17 residues. V lost 6 bases to trimming and J lost 3 bases, with 21 bases between them.

CDR3 coding DNA: TGTGCCAGCAGTACCTCAGGGACTGAAGCTTTCTTT. It translates to CASSTSGTEAFF. The chain recombines TRBV6-6 with TRBJ1-1, with D maybe TRBD1 (5 bases). Germline V gene sequence: CDR1 MNHNY, CDR2 SVGAGI (reference sequence). With 5 bases removed from V and 5 bases from J, the gap between germline ends came to 9 bases. The CDR3 has 12 residues.

This chain's CDR3 is CASSFVRGVNTEAFF. In DNA, the CDR3 is TGTGCCAGCAGCTTCGTCCGGGGGGTGAACACTGAAGCTTTCTTT. This chain uses TRBV13 with TRBJ1-1, with D possibly being TRBD1 (5 bases). V dropped 3 bases and J dropped 0 bases, with 11 bases sitting between them. CDR1 PRHDT and CDR2 FYEKMQ come from the germline V gene (reference sequence). The CDR3 spans 15 residues. Full variable domain (outside the CDR3, taken from reference TRBV13 and TRBJ1-1): AAGVIQSPRHLIKEKRETATLKCYPIPRHDTVYWYQQGPGQDPQFLISFYEKMQSDKGSIPDRFSAQQFSDYHSELNMSSLELGDSALYFCASSFVRGVNTEAFFGQGTRLTVV.

A few counts support this clone. The chain is built from TRBV7-9 and TRBJ1-1, with TRBD1 identical over 9 bases. Germline trimming cut 3 bases from V and 6 bases from J; bases unmatched to any gene: 5. Germline-derived CDR1 and CDR2 are SEHNR and FQNEAQ (reference sequence). CDR3 length equals 14 residues. CDR3 residues: CASSLRQGEAEAFF. In DNA, the CDR3 is TGTGCCAGCAGCTTGAGACAGGGGGAGGCTGAAGCTTTCTTT.

The DNA of the CDR3 is TGCAGTGCGGAGGAGGACTATGGCTACACCTTC. It is translated as CSAEEDYGYTF. The gene calls are TRBV20-1 and TRBJ1-2; D gene ambiguous. Per germline, CDR1 DFQATT and CDR2 SNEGSKA (reference sequence). Trimming pared 6 bases from V and 3 bases from J, leaving 8 bases between. CDR3 length equals 11 residues.

The chain uses TRBV19 and TRBJ2-2; 9 bases are a match to TRBD1. The CDR3 has 19 residues. The V gene end was trimmed by 4 bases and the J gene end by 8 bases; junction bases not matched to a gene: 20. The germline V gene has CDR1 LNHDA and CDR2 SQIVND (reference sequence). This chain's CDR3 is CASSTNRNRDRARVGELFF. The CDR3 DNA sequence: TGTGCCAGTAGTACGAATAGGAACCGGGACAGGGCGCGTGTGGGGGAGCTGTTTTTT.

The genes are TRBV28 and TRBJ2-3; 7 bases map to TRBD2. V gave up 11 bases and J gave up 0 bases; unmatched junction bases: 11. This CDR3 has 15 amino acids. In germline, CDR1 is MDHEN, CDR2 SYDVKM. The CDR3, as DNA: TGTGCCGCCCGGGACTACCAGACTAGCACAGATACGCAGTATTTT. It codes for CAARDYQTSTDTQYF. Full variable domain (missing parts from reference TRBV28 and TRBJ2-3): DVKVTQSSRYLVKRTGEKVFLECVQDMDHENMFWYRQDPGLGLRLIYFSYDVKMKEKGDIPEGYSVSREKKERFSLILESASTNQTSMYLCAARDYQTSTDTQYFGPGTRLTVL.

The chain recombines TRBV9 with TRBJ2-2, with D uncertain. The CDR3 contains 13 residues. V was pared by 2 bases and J by 1 base, with 3 bases between. Per germline, CDR1 SGDLS and CDR2 YYNGEE. CDR3 amino acids: CASSVQNTGELFF. In DNA form, the CDR3 reads TGTGCCAGCAGCGTCCAGAACACCGGGGAGCTGTTTTTT. The complete variable domain, with remaining parts taken from reference TRBV9 and TRBJ2-2, reads DSGVTQTPKHLITATGQRVTLRCSPRSGDLSVYWYQQSLDQGLQFLIQYYNGEERAKGNILERFSAQQFPDLHSELNLSSLELGDSALYFCASSVQNTGELFFGEGSRLTVL.

The chain carries TRBV30 and TRBJ2-1; 8 positions agree with TRBD2. The germline V gene has CDR1 GTSNPN and CDR2 SVGIG (reference sequence). The CDR3 runs to 15 residues. Losses at the gene ends were 5 bases for V and 2 bases for J; bases not matched to a gene: 8. The CDR3 nucleotides read TGTGCCTGGCGGTGGTCGGGGGGGGCCTACAATGAGCAGTTCTTC. Its protein product is CAWRWSGGAYNEQFF.

This clone was counted only a few times. The chain combines TRBV9 with TRBJ2-2, with D unclear. The germline V gene has CDR1 SGDLS and CDR2 YYNGEE. Trimming left V 3 bases short and J 3 bases short, with 3 bases between. The CDR3 runs 12 residues. CDR3 bases: TGTGCCAGCAGCGCAGACACCGGGGAGCTGTTTTTT. Protein: CASSADTGELFF.

The DNA for the CDR3 is TGCGCCAGCAGCAGTAGCGGGAGTCTCGGGAATGAGCAGTTCTTC. This translates into CASSSSGSLGNEQFF. The genes are TRBV5-1 and TRBJ2-1; TRBD2 matches at 9 bases. CDR3 length: 15 residues. CDR1 and CDR2 from the germline V gene are SGHRS and YFSETQ. V was pared by 4 bases and J by 7 bases, with 9 bases of the junction left unmatched. The full variable domain, completed using reference TRBV5-1 and TRBJ2-1, is KAGVTQTPRYLIKTRGQQVTLSCSPISGHRSVSWYQQTPGQGLQFLFEYFSETQRNKGNFPGRFSGRQFSNSRSEMNVSTLELGDSALYLCASSSSGSLGNEQFFGPGTRLTVL.